This TCR beta chain was captured in a study of shared clonotypes between healthy human individuals. For the study at large: Each donor had three CD4 naive, three CD4 memory, two CD8 naive and one CD8 memory plate. Study observations and caveats: It was anticipated that sequencing depth would influence how many clonotypes donors shared. Against clonotypes common to all four donors, non-shared ones had lower generation probabilities.

Concerning this clone itself: Its antigen is not identified. This specimen includes other DNA sequences encoding the same CDR3.

The investigators split CD4+ cells into a CD45RA+ naive subset and a CD45RA-negative memory subset. Here immunoSEQ multiplex PCR was the method, and the copy in TCRdb shows in-frame clones only, minus some. The table shows fewer than 2.5 million clones, with over 85% occurring only once. This clonotype was sampled from a man between 18 and 29 years old in good health. Some clones in this sample may be carry-over from other donors' samples. Sequencing was carried out using naive CD4+ T cells from PBMCs. Subset denoted: CD45RA+ positively selected.

CDR3 DNA sequence: TGTGCCAGCAGCTTGGGACTAGCGGGATTAACAGATACGCAGTATTTT. Translation: CASSLGLAGLTDTQYF. This chain links TRBV5-6 with TRBJ2-3; 11 nucleotides match TRBD2. J gave up 3 bases and V 0 bases, and 3 bases lay outside the gene matches. This CDR3 is built from 16 residues. Germline values: CDR1 SGHDT, CDR2 YYEEEE.